Reported below is one TCR beta chain. The data were obtained in a study of blood T cell repertoires in COVID-19. TCRdb's copy holds only in-frame clones and misses some; the assay was immunoSEQ multiplex PCR. The sample lists over 200,000 clones; over 75% were seen once. Looked up from germline, CDR1 is SGHTS and CDR2 is YDEGEE. The length of the CDR3 is 16 residues. V trimming: 1 base; J trimming: 5 bases; junction bases outside the gene matches: 9. Source material: peripheral blood. The gene calls are TRBV5-8 and TRBJ2-3; TRBD2 matches 8 bases. The origin of this receptor is an elderly man with acute or convalescent COVID-19. The CDR3: CASSLRAGVRRDTQYF. Written as DNA, the CDR3 is TGTGCCAGCAGCTTGCGAGCGGGAGTCCGAAGAGATACGCAGTATTTT.